The 25 T cell receptor beta chains presented below share a single source sample, sequenced in a study of blood T cell repertoires in COVID-19. Profiling relied on immunoSEQ multiplex PCR, and the TCRdb table lists in-frame clones only, not all of them. The sample holds 70,000 to 100,000 clones, roughly 72% seen once. The specimen sequenced was peripheral blood. The receptors originated from a woman aged 60-75 years in a cohort sampled during active or convalescent COVID-19.

The rearrangement uses TRBV5-1 and TRBJ2-3, with a weak D call TRBD1 (6 bases). The CDR3 extends over 13 amino acids. V was trimmed by 3 bases and J by 6 bases, leaving 11 bases between them. The V gene's germline CDR1 is SGHRS and CDR2 YFSETQ. The DNA for the CDR3 is TGCGCCAGCAGCTCTACAGGGCACGATACGCAGTATTTT. Translated, it gives CASSSTGHDTQYF.

This rearrangement joins TRBV4-2 to TRBJ2-7; a weak D match, TRBD1 (6 bases). CDR3 size: 13 residues. Germline V lookup: CDR1 LGHNA, CDR2 YNFKEQ. V was shortened by 1 base and J by 2 bases, with 6 bases between the two germline ends. The CDR3 spells CASSQGGPYEQYF. Here the CDR3 DNA reads TGTGCCAGCAGCCAAGGGGGGCCCTACGAGCAGTACTTC.

The chain joins TRBV5-1 to TRBJ2-2; 7 bases fit TRBD2. Germline CDR1 and CDR2: SGHRS and YFSETQ. CDR3 length: 16 residues. Trimming took 2 bases from V and 2 from J; bases not matched to a gene: 6. The CDR3 DNA reads as TGCGCCAGCAGCTTTCTGGCGGGGGTAAACACCGGGGAGCTGTTTTTT. Its protein product is CASSFLAGVNTGELFF.

This clone was detected a few times. Other DNA sequences in this sample translate to the same CDR3. The chain uses TRBV18 and TRBJ2-1; TRBD2 aligns across 13 bases. V was clipped by 3 bases and J by 2 bases; unmatched bases: 1. The length of the CDR3 is 16 residues. Germline V lookup: CDR1 KGHSH, CDR2 LQKENI. The CDR3 is CASSPGLAGAYNEQFF. CDR3 coding DNA: TGTGCCAGCTCACCCGGACTAGCGGGGGCCTACAATGAGCAGTTCTTC.

The chain employs TRBV4-3 and TRBJ2-7; TRBD1 agrees at 10 bases. With 0 bases clipped from V and 6 bases from J, the junction kept 11 bases outside the gene matches. The CDR3 loop spans 17 amino acids. Germline V gives CDR1 LGHNA, CDR2 YSLEER. The CDR3 protein is CASSQEGSRDRGSEQYF. CDR3 DNA sequence: TGCGCCAGCAGCCAAGAAGGGTCCCGGGACAGGGGTAGCGAGCAGTACTTC.

The chain couples TRBV6-5 to TRBJ2-7; D perhaps matches TRBD2 (5 bases). The CDR3 is made up of 14 amino acids. V lost 8 bases, J lost 1 base, and 15 bases lay in between. CDR1 is MNHEY, CDR2 SVGAGI, per germline. CDR3: CASQDLALSYEQYF. The CDR3 region has the DNA TGTGCCAGCCAGGACCTAGCCCTTTCCTACGAGCAGTACTTC.

This clone was seen more than once but under ten times. This chain links TRBV3-1 (or the pseudogene TRBV3-2) with TRBJ2-3; 8 bases match TRBD1. Germline V gene lookup returns CDR1 LGHDT and CDR2 YNNKEL (reference sequence). The CDR3 contains 13 residues. Trimming took 1 base from V and 11 from J; bases not matched to a gene: 5. The CDR3 DNA reads as TGTGCCAGCAGCCAAGTACCGACAGGGGTGCAGTATTTT. It codes for CASSQVPTGVQYF.

The chain carries TRBV29-1 and TRBJ1-2; 11 positions match TRBD1. Germline values: CDR1 SQVTM, CDR2 ANQGSEA. The V gene end was trimmed by 7 bases and the J gene end by 7 bases; junction bases not matched to a gene: 5. CDR3 size: 12 residues. CDR3: CSAGQGAGGYTF. The CDR3 bases are TGCAGCGCCGGACAGGGGGCAGGTGGCTACACCTTC.

The rearrangement uses TRBV7-9 and TRBJ2-3; 11 nucleotides match TRBD2. The CDR3 has 18 amino acids. CDR1 is SEHNR and CDR2 is FQNEAQ in the germline V gene (reference sequence). With 5 bases clipped from V and 4 bases from J, the junction kept 14 bases outside the gene matches. In nucleotides, the CDR3 is TGTGCCAGCAGCCCCCGCCCGGGACTAGCGGTGCTGCCAGATACGCAGTATTTT. It codes for CASSPRPGLAVLPDTQYF.

The CDR3 sequence is CASSPRTGANSPLHF. The CDR3 region has the DNA TGTGCCAGCAGCCCACGGACAGGGGCCAATTCACCCCTCCACTTT. This chain links TRBV7-2 with TRBJ1-6; TRBD1 aligns across 9 bases. The germline V gene has CDR1 SGHTA and CDR2 FQGNSA. The CDR3 is 15 amino acids. V shed 5 bases and J 7 bases; nucleotides not matched to a gene: 6.

This clone turned up a few times. The rearrangement uses TRBV27 and TRBJ2-7; D is unclear. Trimming left V 2 bases short and J 2 bases short, with 13 bases between. The germline CDR1 and CDR2 sequences are MNHEY and SMNVEV (reference sequence). The CDR3 consists of 15 residues. CDR3 nucleotides: TGTGCCAGCAGTTTAGTGGCGTACAGTCCCTACGAGCAGTACTTC. Residues: CASSLVAYSPYEQYF.

The rearrangement uses TRBV15 and TRBJ1-1, with D unresolved. Looked up from germline, CDR1 is LNHNV and CDR2 is YYDKDF (reference sequence). The CDR3 runs 14 residues. The V end lost 0 bases, the J end lost 0 bases, and 5 bases lay between the germline ends. CDR3 region: CATSRDSLNTEAFF. The CDR3 region has the DNA TGTGCCACCAGCAGAGATTCCTTGAACACTGAAGCTTTCTTT.

This clone was detected many times. The chain is built from TRBV4-3 and TRBJ1-4, with D tentatively TRBD1 (5 bases). CDR1 is LGHNA and CDR2 is YSLEER in the germline V gene. There are 16 residues in the CDR3. V was clipped by 4 bases and J by 4 bases, with 16 bases between them. CDR3 loop: CASSPGRDSINEKLFF. Here the CDR3 DNA reads TGCGCCAGCAGCCCAGGAAGAGACAGTATTAATGAAAAACTGTTTTTT.

The V and J genes are TRBV5-1 and TRBJ1-4, with 8 bases identical to TRBD1. Unmatched junction bases numbered 6, after V lost 2 bases and J lost 0 bases. This CDR3 is built from 17 residues. The germline V gene encodes CDR1 SGHRS and CDR2 YFSETQ. CDR3 protein: CASSFRTGSPTNEKLFF. The CDR3 bases are TGCGCCAGCAGCTTCAGGACAGGGTCTCCAACTAATGAAAAACTGTTTTTT. Full variable domain (remainder filled in from reference TRBV5-1 and TRBJ1-4): KAGVTQTPRYLIKTRGQQVTLSCSPISGHRSVSWYQQTPGQGLQFLFEYFSETQRNKGNFPGRFSGRQFSNSRSEMNVSTLELGDSALYLCASSFRTGSPTNEKLFFGSGTQLSVL.

Only a few counts were recorded for this clone. This chain uses TRBV5-1 with TRBJ2-7, with a weak D call TRBD2 (5 bases). The CDR3 is 14 residues long. V lost 4 bases and J 0 bases, leaving 11 bases between the germline ends. From germline, CDR1 is SGHRS and CDR2 YFSETQ. CDR3 loop: CASSPTGSSYEQYF. DNA for the CDR3: TGCGCCAGCAGCCCAACGGGGAGCTCCTACGAGCAGTACTTC.

The rearrangement links TRBV5-1 to TRBJ2-5, with TRBD2 matching over 10 bases. After removal of 3 bases from V and 4 bases from J, the junction contained 12 bases not matched to a gene. Germline values: CDR1 SGHRS, CDR2 YFSETQ. The CDR3 runs 17 residues. CDR3 DNA sequence: TGCGCCAGCAGCTCGCTGGGGAGCGGGGGGGCCTCAGAGACCCAGTACTTC. Amino acid sequence: CASSSLGSGGASETQYF.

The genes are TRBV9 and TRBJ2-2; TRBD1 matches at 7 bases. With 2 bases clipped from V and 1 base from J, the junction kept 8 bases outside the gene matches. Germline CDR1 and CDR2: SGDLS and YYNGEE. The length of the CDR3 is 17 residues. CDR3 nucleotide sequence: TGTGCCAGCAGCGTTTCCTCGACAGGGTGGAACACCGGGGAGCTGTTTTTT. Amino acid sequence: CASSVSSTGWNTGELFF.

The rearrangement links TRBV20-1 to TRBJ2-3, with 7 bases matching TRBD2. Germline CDR1 is DFQATT and CDR2 is SNEGSKA (reference sequence). V shed 3 bases, J shed 5 bases, and the junction held 8 bases outside the gene matches. This CDR3 is 14 amino acids long. The CDR3 here is CSASSRRGIDTQYF. DNA for the CDR3: TGCAGTGCTAGTTCTCGGCGGGGGATAGATACGCAGTATTTT.

The rearrangement links TRBV28 to TRBJ2-7; no definite D call. CDR3 length equals 14 residues. Germline V gene sequence: CDR1 MDHEN, CDR2 SYDVKM. V lost 6 bases and J lost 1, with 13 bases in between. CDR3 sequence reads: CASRRLLHSYEQYF. In DNA form, the CDR3 reads TGTGCCAGCAGAAGACTGCTCCATTCCTACGAGCAGTACTTC.

The rearrangement uses TRBV27 and TRBJ2-5, with 10 nucleotides matching TRBD2. J gave up 5 bases and V 5 bases, and 8 bases lay outside the gene matches. The germline V gene encodes CDR1 MNHEY and CDR2 SMNVEV (reference sequence). The CDR3 loop spans 15 amino acids. CDR3 bases: TGTGCCAGCAGTAGGGGACTAGCGAGGCGGGAGACCCAGTACTTC. As protein: CASSRGLARRETQYF.

The chain has TRBV24-1 and TRBJ2-1; 12 bases line up with TRBD2. Germline CDR1 is KGHDR and CDR2 is SFDVKD. Trimming took 4 bases from V and 3 from J; bases not matched to a gene: 6. The CDR3 contains 17 residues. The CDR3, as DNA: TGTGCCACCAGTGACCCATCGACTAGCGGGGGCTACAATGAGCAGTTCTTC. Protein sequence: CATSDPSTSGGYNEQFF.

The chain has TRBV5-1 and TRBJ1-4; TRBD1 is a possible D gene (5 bases). The CDR3 runs to 12 residues. The germline CDR1 and CDR2 sequences are SGHRS and YFSETQ. V shed 0 bases and J shed 10 bases, with 7 bases lying between them. CDR3 in DNA: TGCGCCAGCAGCTTGGAGGGGTCAAAACTGTTTTTT. Its translation: CASSLEGSKLFF.

This chain uses TRBV12-5 with TRBJ1-1; weak D call: TRBD1 (6 bases). From germline, CDR1 is LGHNT and CDR2 FRNRAP. The CDR3 is made up of 17 amino acids. Trimming pared 1 base from V and 0 bases from J, leaving 15 bases between. The CDR3 coding sequence is TGTGCTAGTGGTTTGGCTATAGGGGACATCATGAACACTGAAGCTTTCTTT. It is translated as CASGLAIGDIMNTEAFF.

V and J are TRBV5-4 and TRBJ2-2, with D possibly TRBD1 on 5 matching bases. V was pared by 1 base and J by 7 bases, with 8 bases between. Germline loops: CDR1 SGHNT, CDR2 YYREEE (reference sequence). The CDR3 runs to 13 residues. CDR3 sequence: CASSLRGIGELFF. The CDR3 nucleotides read TGTGCCAGCAGCTTGAGGGGTATCGGGGAGCTGTTTTTT.

This clone was picked up many times. The V gene is TRBV6-2 or TRBV6-3, the J gene TRBJ1-6; D unresolved. The V end lost 5 bases, the J end lost 0 bases, and 5 bases lay between the germline ends. CDR1 is MNHEY and CDR2 is SVGEGT in the germline V gene. This CDR3 contains 14 residues. The CDR3 DNA sequence: TGTGCCAGCAGTCCAATCTCCTATAATTCACCCCTCCACTTT. It codes for CASSPISYNSPLHF.